This section outlines one TCR beta chain sequence together with its context. Its antigen remains unknown. The source of the sample is a study of cytomegalovirus exposure and HLA in healthy donors. The overall study: An early release of data contained around 80 million unique TCRs, which came from HLA-typed donors.

CDR3 length equals 13 residues. Study results and limitations: It was 164 TCR beta chains that were listed as cytomegalovirus-associated. Reportedly, diagnosis of cytomegalovirus status by the classifier showed high specificity and sensitivity.

This PCR relied on a set of 60 Vbeta primers and 13 Jbeta primers. Original data processing: Per a later analysis, the number of unique TCR beta chains was approximately 80 million, of which 9 million to 14 million were shared. Assay: immunoSEQ multiplex PCR; the TCRdb copy retains only in-frame clones and omits some. V and J calls and clone size come straight from that table; D and trimming were deduced from the DNA. Of 210,000 or so clones listed, approximately 90% were seen once; the top ten hold roughly 0.99%. The sequence was collected from a woman in her late teens or twenties in good health and CMV-seronegative. Source material: PBMCs. The V gene is TRBV21-1, the J gene TRBJ2-7; the table calls TRBD2, which could not be checked here. TRBV21-1 corresponds to a pseudogene. CDR3 region: CANTIFRRNEQYF. CDR3 bases: TGTGCCAACACCATTTTTCGGAGGAACGAGCAGTACTTC.